Each of the 29 T cell receptor beta chains below was sequenced from the same sample in a study of metastatic and nonmetastatic thyroid tumors. Not a single patient had been given any form of treatment at any point before undergoing thyroid surgery. TCRdb re-clonotyped the PCR reads through MiXCR. The repertoire holds over 50,000 clones, with 25% to 35% as singletons. The sequenced material came from blood. Receptors originate from a female donor with papillary thyroid cancer or a benign thyroid nodule (not recorded which). Some clones in this sample may be carry-over from other donors' samples.

The chain has TRBV4-1 and TRBJ2-3; 10 bases are shared with TRBD2. V dropped 2 bases and J dropped 3; count of bases not matched to a gene: 5. The CDR3 is 16 residues long. Germline assignment: CDR1 MGHRA and CDR2 YSYEKL. CDR3 nucleotide sequence: TGCGCCAGCAGCCAATCTAGCGGGAGAAGTACAGATACGCAGTATTTT. Translating gives CASSQSSGRSTDTQYF.

V usage is TRBV5-4 and J usage is TRBJ2-1, with a possible D match to TRBD1 (6 bases). This CDR3 region has 17 residues. V was cut by 3 bases and J by 5 bases, with 21 bases left in between. The germline V gene has CDR1 SGHNT and CDR2 YYREEE (reference sequence). CDR3 in DNA: TGTGCCAGCAGCTGGGGGCTCGGGGCCTCTACTAACAATGAGCAGTTCTTC. This sequence encodes CASSWGLGASTNNEQFF.

The V call is TRBV28, the J call TRBJ2-5; tentative D call: TRBD2 (5 bases). This CDR3 has 20 residues. V dropped 2 bases and J dropped 2 bases, with 27 bases sitting between them. The germline CDR1 and CDR2 sequences are MDHEN and SYDVKM. The CDR3: CASSLGVSGSTTAYQETQYF. For the CDR3, the DNA is TGTGCCAGCAGTTTAGGGGTCTCGGGGTCGACTACCGCCTATCAAGAGACCCAGTACTTC.

The chain uses TRBV5-1 and TRBJ2-1; D unresolved. Germline loops: CDR1 SGHRS, CDR2 YFSETQ. The V and J ends lost 0 bases and 9 bases respectively, with 13 bases between them. The CDR3 is 14 residues long. CDR3 loop: CASSLGDLESEQFF. Here the CDR3 DNA reads TGCGCCAGCAGCTTGGGAGATCTGGAGTCTGAGCAGTTCTTC. Based on the CDR3 plus reference TRBV5-1 and TRBJ2-1, the full variable domain is KAGVTQTPRYLIKTRGQQVTLSCSPISGHRSVSWYQQTPGQGLQFLFEYFSETQRNKGNFPGRFSGRQFSNSRSEMNVSTLELGDSALYLCASSLGDLESEQFFGPGTRLTVL.

This clone came up many times. The V gene is TRBV20-1, the J gene TRBJ2-5, with D possibly TRBD2 on 5 matching bases. The CDR3 has 15 residues. With 0 bases removed from V and 5 bases from J, the gap between germline ends came to 16 bases. The germline gives CDR1 DFQATT, CDR2 SNEGSKA (reference sequence). The CDR3 bases are TGCAGTGCTAGAGATGCCCCTACTAGTCGGGAGACCCAGTACTTC. As protein: CSARDAPTSRETQYF.

V is TRBV7-3 and J is TRBJ1-6, with no clear D. Germline CDR1 SGHTA, CDR2 FQGTGA. CDR3 length equals 15 residues. V was cut by 0 bases and J by 4 bases, with 7 bases left in between. The CDR3 DNA reads TGTGCCAGCAGCTTAACCGGCAGTTATAATTCACCCCTCCACTTT. As protein: CASSLTGSYNSPLHF.

The chain employs TRBV12-3 or TRBV12-4 and TRBJ2-5, with D possibly TRBD2 on 6 matching bases. This CDR3 is 15 amino acids long. Trimming stripped 1 base from V and 2 bases from J, with 11 bases between. The CDR3 sequence: CASSLVGGGQETQYF. The CDR3 nucleotides read TGTGCCAGCAGTTTAGTTGGGGGAGGTCAAGAGACCCAGTACTTC.

The V gene is TRBV10-3, the J gene TRBJ2-7, with 9 bases that match TRBD1. The CDR3 is 14 amino acids. In germline, CDR1 is ENHRY, CDR2 SYGVKD. After removal of 7 bases from V and 5 bases from J, the junction contained 9 bases not matched to a gene. CDR3 coding DNA: TGTGCCATCAATAACCGGGACAGGGATAACGAGCAGTACTTC. Translation: CAINNRDRDNEQYF.

Concerning this clone: Other DNA sequences in the same sample also yield this CDR3. The V and J genes are TRBV13 and TRBJ2-1; the match to TRBD1 covers 9 bases. With 6 bases clipped from V and 15 bases from J, the junction kept 18 bases outside the gene matches. CDR3 length: 15 residues. Germline V CDR1 and CDR2: PRHDT, FYEKMQ (reference sequence). CDR3 amino acids: CASSLSGGQGLLPFF. The CDR3 DNA sequence: TGTGCCAGCAGTCTCTCTGGGGGACAGGGTCTACTACCGTTCTTC.

In this sample, this clone turned up a few times. V gene TRBV24-1 combines with J gene TRBJ2-1; tentatively, D is TRBD2 (5 bases). The J call may be incorrect, as the DNA end agrees better with TRBJ2-5. CDR3 length: 13 residues. Germline CDR1 KGHDR, CDR2 SFDVKD. Written as DNA, the CDR3 is TGTGCCACCAGTGGAGAGGGTTCATTGACCCAGTACTTC. It encodes CATSGEGSLTQYF.

This clone was counted a few times. The rearrangement links TRBV20-1 to TRBJ2-7; D may match TRBD1 or TRBD2 (5 bases each). Trimming stripped 1 base from V and 3 bases from J, with 25 bases between. From germline, CDR1 is DFQATT and CDR2 SNEGSKA (reference sequence). This CDR3 contains 18 residues. CDR3: CSARGEARRDLQSYEQYF. The CDR3 DNA reads as TGCAGTGCTAGAGGAGAGGCCCGCCGGGACCTCCAAAGCTACGAGCAGTACTTC.

This clone was counted between two and nine times. The chain is built from TRBV6-2 or TRBV6-3 and TRBJ2-7; 8 bases match TRBD1. The CDR3 has 15 residues. V was clipped by 6 bases and J by 1 base; unmatched bases: 8. Looked up from germline, CDR1 is MNHEY and CDR2 is SVGEGT. CDR3 DNA sequence: TGTGCCAGCAGACCACAGGGGGAGAAGTCCTACGAGCAGTACTTC. Translating it yields CASRPQGEKSYEQYF.

Only a few counts were recorded for this clone. The rearrangement joins TRBV27 to TRBJ2-3; TRBD2 agrees at 11 bases. With 4 bases clipped from V and 6 bases from J, the junction kept 3 bases outside the gene matches. Germline CDR1 and CDR2: MNHEY and SMNVEV (reference sequence). This CDR3 region has 14 residues. As DNA, the CDR3 is TGTGCCAGCAGTTGGGCTAGCGGGAGGGATACGCAGTATTTT. Translating gives CASSWASGRDTQYF.

This clone has only a few counts. V is TRBV20-1 and J is TRBJ2-7; D unclear. Germline assignment: CDR1 DFQATT and CDR2 SNEGSKA (reference sequence). The V end was cut by 6 bases, the J end by 5 bases, with 20 bases between. This CDR3 is built from 14 residues. The CDR3 bases are TGCAGTGCCGGGTACATGGAAGGATTTAACGAGCAGTACTTC. Residues: CSAGYMEGFNEQYF.

Many counts were recorded for this clone. This chain joins TRBV9 and TRBJ2-1; D gene ambiguous. V lost 0 bases to trimming and J lost 0 bases, with 10 bases between them. This CDR3 region has 16 residues. Germline lookup yields CDR1 SGDLS and CDR2 YYNGEE. CDR3 coding DNA: TGTGCCAGCAGCGTAGCTACCTCAAGCTCCTACAATGAGCAGTTCTTC. Translation: CASSVATSSSYNEQFF. Full variable domain (remainder filled in from reference TRBV9 and TRBJ2-1): DSGVTQTPKHLITATGQRVTLRCSPRSGDLSVYWYQQSLDQGLQFLIQYYNGEERAKGNILERFSAQQFPDLHSELNLSSLELGDSALYFCASSVATSSSYNEQFFGPGTRLTVL.

This clone has a handful of counts. This sequence joins TRBV28 and TRBJ1-1; the D is unclear. Germline CDR1 reads MDHEN; CDR2 reads SYDVKM. The CDR3 is 14 amino acids. Trimming stripped 6 bases from V and 4 bases from J, with 15 bases between. CDR3 region: CASRLGEVVTEAFF. DNA for the CDR3: TGTGCCAGCAGGTTAGGAGAGGTAGTCACTGAAGCTTTCTTT.

The chain combines TRBV20-1 with TRBJ1-1; D remains unclear. Germline assignment: CDR1 DFQATT and CDR2 SNEGSKA (reference sequence). This CDR3 is 11 amino acids long. The CDR3 coding sequence is TGCAGCGGATTTGTTGTCACTGAAGCTTTCTTT. This sequence encodes CSGFVVTEAFF.

The chain links TRBV27 to TRBJ2-7; 7 bases match TRBD2. Per the germline V gene, CDR1 is MNHEY and CDR2 is SMNVEV (reference sequence). Trimming cost V 5 bases and J 7 bases; bases outside gene matches: 11. This CDR3 contains 14 residues. CDR3 in amino acids: CASSRDYPGEEQYF. In nucleotides, the CDR3 is TGTGCCAGCAGTAGGGACTACCCGGGGGAAGAGCAGTACTTC.

This clone was counted between two and nine times. V gene TRBV6-1 combines with J gene TRBJ1-1; 7 bases line up with TRBD1. Germline CDR1 MNHNS, CDR2 SASEGT. V dropped 1 base and J dropped 1; count of bases not matched to a gene: 6. This CDR3 region has 16 residues. CDR3 DNA sequence: TGTGCCAGCAGTGAAGGACAGGGAAGAGGGAACACTGAAGCTTTCTTT. Translation: CASSEGQGRGNTEAFF.

To note about this clone: A clone one base away is much larger, so this may be a read error. This chain joins TRBV5-1 and TRBJ1-2, with 8 bases aligning to TRBD1. Germline loops: CDR1 SGHRS, CDR2 YFSETQ. This CDR3 is built from 15 residues. The ends lost 6 bases at V and 6 bases at J; junction bases unmatched: 13. The CDR3 loop reads CASIAGQGYVNGYTF. The CDR3 coding sequence is TGCGCCAGCATCGCCGGACAGGGTTACGTAAATGGCTACACCTTC.

This clone has just a few counts. The rearrangement links TRBV12-3 or TRBV12-4 to TRBJ2-7; 7 bases align to TRBD2. Losses at the gene ends were 6 bases for V and 8 bases for J; bases not matched to a gene: 10. This CDR3 has 13 residues. CDR3 bases: TGTGCCAGCAGGGGGGGGATCCCCCCAAAGCAGTACTTC. Translated, it gives CASRGGIPPKQYF.

Only one count was recorded for this clone. The chain is built from TRBV7-2 and TRBJ2-7, with TRBD1 as a possible D gene (5 bases). In germline, CDR1 is SGHTA, CDR2 FQGNSA. The CDR3 consists of 13 residues. Trimming shortened V by 1 base and J by 6 bases, and 10 bases separated the two germline ends. CDR3 amino acids: CASSLERGGEQYF. CDR3 in DNA: TGTGCCAGCAGCTTAGAAAGGGGCGGCGAGCAGTACTTC. The full variable domain, in which reference TRBV7-2 and TRBJ2-7 provide the parts outside the CDR3, is GAGVSQSPSNKVTEKGKDVELRCDPISGHTALYWYRQSLGQGLEFLIYFQGNSAPDKSGLPSDRFSAERTGGSVSTLTIQRTQQEDSAVYLCASSLERGGEQYFGPGTRLTVT.

This chain connects TRBV6-1 to TRBJ2-7; TRBD2 is a possible D gene (5 bases). CDR1 is MNHNS, CDR2 SASEGT, per germline. V was cut by 3 bases and J by 1 base, with 13 bases left in between. The CDR3 covers 15 residues. CDR3 in DNA: TGTGCCAGCAGTGATCGGCATGAGGGTTCCTACGAGCAGTACTTC. Its translation: CASSDRHEGSYEQYF.

This clone has just a few counts. This sequence joins TRBV5-1 and TRBJ1-6; 9 nucleotides agree with TRBD1. The trim removed 4 bases at V and 7 bases at J, leaving 9 bases unmatched. From germline, CDR1 is SGHRS and CDR2 YFSETQ. The CDR3 is 16 amino acids. CDR3 in amino acids: CASSGSGQGRNSPLHF. In nucleotides, the CDR3 is TGCGCCAGCAGCGGCAGCGGACAGGGGCGAAATTCACCCCTCCACTTT.

The gene calls are TRBV5-6 and TRBJ2-7, with D possibly matching TRBD2 (6 bases). CDR3 length: 13 residues. Deletions cut 0 bases from V and 3 bases from J, with 7 bases between. Germline V gene lookup returns CDR1 SGHDT and CDR2 YYEEEE. CDR3: CASSLGTNYEQYF. DNA for the CDR3: TGTGCCAGCAGCTTGGGGACTAACTACGAGCAGTACTTC.

The chain employs TRBV2 and TRBJ1-5; D is uncertain. Trimming pared 7 bases from V and 4 bases from J, leaving 11 bases between. Germline V gene sequence: CDR1 SNHLY, CDR2 FYNNEI. The CDR3 runs 13 residues. This CDR3 is CASTQTANQPQHF. The DNA of the CDR3 is TGTGCCAGCACCCAAACGGCGAATCAGCCCCAGCATTTT.

This clone was found many times. The J gene is TRBJ2-1, the V gene TRBV6-4, with 7 bases fitting TRBD1. Germline loops: CDR1 MRHNA, CDR2 SNTAGT. With 2 bases clipped from V and 5 bases from J, the junction kept 3 bases outside the gene matches. The CDR3 covers 14 residues. Written as DNA, the CDR3 is TGTGCCAGCAGTGACGGACAGGAACACAATGAGCAGTTCTTC. It encodes CASSDGQEHNEQFF.

The rearrangement uses TRBV5-8 and TRBJ2-2; a weak D match, TRBD1 (6 bases). CDR1 SGHTS and CDR2 YDEGEE come from the germline V gene. CDR3 length: 14 residues. V lost 0 bases, J lost 3 bases, and 6 bases lay in between. CDR3 region: CASSLAGDTGELFF. The CDR3 nucleotides are TGTGCCAGCAGCTTGGCAGGGGACACCGGGGAGCTGTTTTTT.

The chain employs TRBV2 and TRBJ2-3; 9 positions agree with TRBD2. The CDR3 is made up of 17 amino acids. The germline V gene has CDR1 SNHLY and CDR2 FYNNEI. V shed 1 base, J shed 2 bases, and the junction held 7 bases outside the gene matches. The CDR3 DNA follows: TGTGCCAGCAGTGAAGGACTAGCGGTGGGGTTCACAGATACGCAGTATTTT. It specifies CASSEGLAVGFTDTQYF.